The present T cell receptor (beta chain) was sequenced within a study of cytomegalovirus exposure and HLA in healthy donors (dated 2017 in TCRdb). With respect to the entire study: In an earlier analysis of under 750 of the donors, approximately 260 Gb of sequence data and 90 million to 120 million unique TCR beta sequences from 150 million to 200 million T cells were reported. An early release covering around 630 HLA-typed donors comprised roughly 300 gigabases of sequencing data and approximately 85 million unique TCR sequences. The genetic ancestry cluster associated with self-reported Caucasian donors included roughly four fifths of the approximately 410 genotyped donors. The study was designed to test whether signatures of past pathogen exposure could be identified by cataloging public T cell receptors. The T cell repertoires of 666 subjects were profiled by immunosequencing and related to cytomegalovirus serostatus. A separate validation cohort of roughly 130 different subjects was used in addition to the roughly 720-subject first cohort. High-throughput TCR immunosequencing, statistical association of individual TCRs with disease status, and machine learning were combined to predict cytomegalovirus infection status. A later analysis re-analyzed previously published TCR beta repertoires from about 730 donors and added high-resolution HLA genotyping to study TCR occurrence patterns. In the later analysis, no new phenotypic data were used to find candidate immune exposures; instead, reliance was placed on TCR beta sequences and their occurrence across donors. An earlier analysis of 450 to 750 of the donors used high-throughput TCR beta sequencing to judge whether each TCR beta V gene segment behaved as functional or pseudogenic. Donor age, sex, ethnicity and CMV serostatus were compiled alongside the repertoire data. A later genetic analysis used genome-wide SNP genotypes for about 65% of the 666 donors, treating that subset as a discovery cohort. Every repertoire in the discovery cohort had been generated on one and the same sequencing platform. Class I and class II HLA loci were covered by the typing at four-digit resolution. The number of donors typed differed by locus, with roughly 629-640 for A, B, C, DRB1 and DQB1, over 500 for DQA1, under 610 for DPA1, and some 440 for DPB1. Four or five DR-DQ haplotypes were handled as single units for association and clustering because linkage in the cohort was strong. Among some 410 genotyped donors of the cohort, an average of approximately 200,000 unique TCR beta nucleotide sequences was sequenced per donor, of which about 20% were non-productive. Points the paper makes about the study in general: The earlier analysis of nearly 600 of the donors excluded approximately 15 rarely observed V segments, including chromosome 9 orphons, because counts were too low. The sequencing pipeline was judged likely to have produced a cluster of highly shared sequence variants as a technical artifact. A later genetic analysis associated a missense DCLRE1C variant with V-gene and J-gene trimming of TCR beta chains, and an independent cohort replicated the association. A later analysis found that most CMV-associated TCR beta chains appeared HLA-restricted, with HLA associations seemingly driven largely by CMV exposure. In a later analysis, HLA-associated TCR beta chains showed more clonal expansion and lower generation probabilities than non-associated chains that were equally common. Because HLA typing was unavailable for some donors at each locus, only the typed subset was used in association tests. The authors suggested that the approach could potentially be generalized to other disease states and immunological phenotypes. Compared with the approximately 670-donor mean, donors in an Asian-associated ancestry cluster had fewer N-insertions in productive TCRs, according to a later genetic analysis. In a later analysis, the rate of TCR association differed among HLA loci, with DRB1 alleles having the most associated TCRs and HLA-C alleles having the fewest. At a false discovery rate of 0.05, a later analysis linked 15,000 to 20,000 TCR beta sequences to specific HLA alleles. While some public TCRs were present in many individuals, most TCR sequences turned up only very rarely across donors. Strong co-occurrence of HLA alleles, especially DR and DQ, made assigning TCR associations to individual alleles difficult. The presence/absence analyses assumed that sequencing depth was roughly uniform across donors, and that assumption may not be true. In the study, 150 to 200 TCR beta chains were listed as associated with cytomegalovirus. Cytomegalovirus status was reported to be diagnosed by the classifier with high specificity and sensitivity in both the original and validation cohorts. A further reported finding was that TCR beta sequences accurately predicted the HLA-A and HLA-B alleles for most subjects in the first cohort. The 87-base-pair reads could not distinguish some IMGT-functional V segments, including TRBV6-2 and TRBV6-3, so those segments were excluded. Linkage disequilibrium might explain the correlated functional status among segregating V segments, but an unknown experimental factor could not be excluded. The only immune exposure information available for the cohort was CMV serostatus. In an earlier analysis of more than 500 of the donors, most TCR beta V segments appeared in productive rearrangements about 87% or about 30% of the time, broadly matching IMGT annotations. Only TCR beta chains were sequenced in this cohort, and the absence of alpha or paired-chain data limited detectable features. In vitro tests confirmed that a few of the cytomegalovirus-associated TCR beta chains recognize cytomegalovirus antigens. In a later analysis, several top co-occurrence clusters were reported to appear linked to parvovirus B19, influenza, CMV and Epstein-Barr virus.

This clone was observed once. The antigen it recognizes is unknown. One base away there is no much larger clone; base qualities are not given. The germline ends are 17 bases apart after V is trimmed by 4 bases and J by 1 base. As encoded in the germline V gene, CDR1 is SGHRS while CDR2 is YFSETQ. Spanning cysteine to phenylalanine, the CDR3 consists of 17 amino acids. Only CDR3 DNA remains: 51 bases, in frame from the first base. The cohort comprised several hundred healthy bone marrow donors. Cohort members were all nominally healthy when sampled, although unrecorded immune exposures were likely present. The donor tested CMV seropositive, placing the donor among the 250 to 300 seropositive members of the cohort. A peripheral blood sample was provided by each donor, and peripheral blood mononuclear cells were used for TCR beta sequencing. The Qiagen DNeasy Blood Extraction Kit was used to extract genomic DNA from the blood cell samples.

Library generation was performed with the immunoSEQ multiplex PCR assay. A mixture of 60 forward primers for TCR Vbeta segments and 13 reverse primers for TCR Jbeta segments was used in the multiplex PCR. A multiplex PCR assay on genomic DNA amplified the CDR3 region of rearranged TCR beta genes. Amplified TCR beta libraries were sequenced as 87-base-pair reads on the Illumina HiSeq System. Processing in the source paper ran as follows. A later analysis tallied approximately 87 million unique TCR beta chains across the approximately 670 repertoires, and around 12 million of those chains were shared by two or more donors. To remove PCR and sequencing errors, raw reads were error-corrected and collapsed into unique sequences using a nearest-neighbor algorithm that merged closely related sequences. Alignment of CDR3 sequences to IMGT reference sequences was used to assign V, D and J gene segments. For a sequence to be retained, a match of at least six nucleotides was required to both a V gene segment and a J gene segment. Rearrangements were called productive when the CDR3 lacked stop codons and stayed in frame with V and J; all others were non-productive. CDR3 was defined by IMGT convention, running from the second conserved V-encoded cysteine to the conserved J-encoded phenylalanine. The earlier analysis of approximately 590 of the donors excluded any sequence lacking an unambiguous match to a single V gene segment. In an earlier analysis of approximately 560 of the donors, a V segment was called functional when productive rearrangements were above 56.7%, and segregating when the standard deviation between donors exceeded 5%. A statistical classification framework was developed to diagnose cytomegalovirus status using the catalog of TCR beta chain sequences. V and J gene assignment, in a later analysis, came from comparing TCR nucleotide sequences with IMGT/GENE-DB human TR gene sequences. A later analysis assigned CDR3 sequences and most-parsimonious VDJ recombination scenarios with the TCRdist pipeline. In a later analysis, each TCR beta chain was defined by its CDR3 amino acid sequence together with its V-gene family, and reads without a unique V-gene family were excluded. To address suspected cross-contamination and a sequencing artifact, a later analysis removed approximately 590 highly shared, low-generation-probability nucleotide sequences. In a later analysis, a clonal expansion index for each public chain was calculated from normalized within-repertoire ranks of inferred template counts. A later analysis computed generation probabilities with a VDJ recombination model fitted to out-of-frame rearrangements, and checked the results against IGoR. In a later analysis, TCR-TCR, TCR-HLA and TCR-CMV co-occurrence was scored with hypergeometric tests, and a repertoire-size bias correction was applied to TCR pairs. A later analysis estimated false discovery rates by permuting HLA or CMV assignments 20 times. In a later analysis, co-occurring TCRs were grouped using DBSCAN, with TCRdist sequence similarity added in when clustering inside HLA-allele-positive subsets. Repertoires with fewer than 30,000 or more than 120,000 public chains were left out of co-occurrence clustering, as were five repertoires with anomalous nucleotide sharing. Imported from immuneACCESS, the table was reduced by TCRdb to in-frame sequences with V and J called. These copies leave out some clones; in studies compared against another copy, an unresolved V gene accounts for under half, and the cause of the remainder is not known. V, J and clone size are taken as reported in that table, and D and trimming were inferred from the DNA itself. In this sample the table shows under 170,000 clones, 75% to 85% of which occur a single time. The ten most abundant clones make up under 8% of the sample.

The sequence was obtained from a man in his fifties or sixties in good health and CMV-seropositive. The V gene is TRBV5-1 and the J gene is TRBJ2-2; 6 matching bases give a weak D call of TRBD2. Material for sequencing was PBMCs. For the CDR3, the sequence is CASSGRLATMNTGELFF. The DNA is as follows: TGCGCCAGCAGCGGGCGGCTAGCGACCATGAACACCGGGGAGCTGTTTTTT. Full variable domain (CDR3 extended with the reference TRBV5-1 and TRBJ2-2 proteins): KAGVTQTPRYLIKTRGQQVTLSCSPISGHRSVSWYQQTPGQGLQFLFEYFSETQRNKGNFPGRFSGRQFSNSRSEMNVSTLELGDSALYLCASSGRLATMNTGELFFGEGSRLTVL.